The rows below give T cell receptor beta chains drawn from one sample of a study of T cells expressing NK-cell markers. TCRdb derives one entry per CDR3 protein from the 5' RACE reads, leaving out DNA. The sample features 500,000 to 600,000 distinct CDR3 sequences, with 3% to 4.5% in its top ten. The sequenced sample consisted of blood T cells: a sorted CD56 or NKG2C T cell subset, CD4+ or CD8+ T cells, or bulk PBMC T cells (not recorded which). These receptors were obtained from a man younger than 35 in good health. CDR3s include the opening cysteine and the closing phenylalanine or tryptophan.

cdr3_aa: CASSQDSVGWNTGELFF
v_call: TRBV4-3
j_call: TRBJ2-2

cdr3_aa: CASTRTSGYEQYF
v_call: TRBV6-6
j_call: TRBJ2-7

cdr3_aa: CSVGYSGRSADTQYF
v_call: TRBV29-1
j_call: TRBJ2-3

cdr3_aa: CASSPSTGNNEKLFF
v_call: TRBV12-3/TRBV12-4
j_call: TRBJ1-4

cdr3_aa: CASSLRQGSSYNEQFF
v_call: TRBV14
j_call: TRBJ2-1

cdr3_aa: CASGTGTGKNTDTQYF
v_call: TRBV19
j_call: TRBJ2-3

cdr3_aa: CASSQDMPDTQYF
v_call: TRBV3-1
j_call: TRBJ2-3

cdr3_aa: CASSSGTGMLGEQYF
v_call: TRBV13
j_call: TRBJ2-7

cdr3_aa: CSVEEGVSVNTEAFF
v_call: TRBV29-1
j_call: TRBJ1-1

cdr3_aa: CASSLVVSGSMDEQFF
v_call: TRBV11-2
j_call: TRBJ2-1

cdr3_aa: CASSLDPTRTKNIQYF
v_call: TRBV7-9
j_call: TRBJ2-4

cdr3_aa: CASGDRSGGNTIYF
v_call: TRBV11-2
j_call: TRBJ1-3

cdr3_aa: CASSSTEHNEQFF
v_call: TRBV5-1
j_call: TRBJ2-1

cdr3_aa: CASSDSGHPYEQYF
v_call: TRBV27
j_call: TRBJ2-7

cdr3_aa: CSVEENGINTGELFF
v_call: TRBV29-1
j_call: TRBJ2-2

cdr3_aa: CSASGLGSAKQGGYTF
v_call: TRBV20-1
j_call: TRBJ1-2

cdr3_aa: CASRQGAWEQYF
v_call: TRBV5-1
j_call: TRBJ2-7

cdr3_aa: CAISEAGDEAFF
v_call: TRBV10-3
j_call: TRBJ1-1

cdr3_aa: CASGKTVAQGHTGELFF
v_call: TRBV4-3
j_call: TRBJ2-2

cdr3_aa: CASSSRVGGLGSTDTQYF
v_call: TRBV12-3/TRBV12-4
j_call: TRBJ2-3

cdr3_aa: CASSMTPAYTF
v_call: TRBV7-9
j_call: TRBJ1-2

cdr3_aa: CAWRLGYTDTQYF
v_call: TRBV30
j_call: TRBJ2-3

cdr3_aa: CASSQWQAYNEQFF
v_call: TRBV16
j_call: TRBJ2-1

cdr3_aa: CASTPQGSSYNEQFF
v_call: TRBV6-2/TRBV6-3
j_call: TRBJ2-1

cdr3_aa: CASSLSIVDNEQFF
v_call: TRBV7-2
j_call: TRBJ2-1

cdr3_aa: CASSPGAVGNTIYF
v_call: TRBV12-3/TRBV12-4
j_call: TRBJ1-3

cdr3_aa: CSAYSLAGASYEQYF
v_call: TRBV20-1
j_call: TRBJ2-7

cdr3_aa: CSVETTTPSTDTQYF
v_call: TRBV29-1
j_call: TRBJ2-3

cdr3_aa: CSARGTSGAGNIQYF
v_call: TRBV20-1
j_call: TRBJ2-4

cdr3_aa: CASLTLGGKSYNEQFF
v_call: TRBV12-3/TRBV12-4
j_call: TRBJ2-1

cdr3_aa: CASSNPASPRNEQFF
v_call: TRBV7-7
j_call: TRBJ2-1

cdr3_aa: CSARAPGRGPDTQYF
v_call: TRBV20-1
j_call: TRBJ2-3

cdr3_aa: CASSVTGDPHYEQYF
v_call: TRBV9
j_call: TRBJ2-7

cdr3_aa: CATSDLGSGTENQPQHF
v_call: TRBV24-1
j_call: TRBJ1-5

cdr3_aa: CASSMGSGEGTQPQHF
v_call: TRBV11-2
j_call: TRBJ1-5

cdr3_aa: CASTPTAETQYF
v_call: TRBV7-9
j_call: TRBJ2-5

cdr3_aa: CASSYSEGGVDNEQFF
v_call: TRBV6-2/TRBV6-3
j_call: TRBJ2-1